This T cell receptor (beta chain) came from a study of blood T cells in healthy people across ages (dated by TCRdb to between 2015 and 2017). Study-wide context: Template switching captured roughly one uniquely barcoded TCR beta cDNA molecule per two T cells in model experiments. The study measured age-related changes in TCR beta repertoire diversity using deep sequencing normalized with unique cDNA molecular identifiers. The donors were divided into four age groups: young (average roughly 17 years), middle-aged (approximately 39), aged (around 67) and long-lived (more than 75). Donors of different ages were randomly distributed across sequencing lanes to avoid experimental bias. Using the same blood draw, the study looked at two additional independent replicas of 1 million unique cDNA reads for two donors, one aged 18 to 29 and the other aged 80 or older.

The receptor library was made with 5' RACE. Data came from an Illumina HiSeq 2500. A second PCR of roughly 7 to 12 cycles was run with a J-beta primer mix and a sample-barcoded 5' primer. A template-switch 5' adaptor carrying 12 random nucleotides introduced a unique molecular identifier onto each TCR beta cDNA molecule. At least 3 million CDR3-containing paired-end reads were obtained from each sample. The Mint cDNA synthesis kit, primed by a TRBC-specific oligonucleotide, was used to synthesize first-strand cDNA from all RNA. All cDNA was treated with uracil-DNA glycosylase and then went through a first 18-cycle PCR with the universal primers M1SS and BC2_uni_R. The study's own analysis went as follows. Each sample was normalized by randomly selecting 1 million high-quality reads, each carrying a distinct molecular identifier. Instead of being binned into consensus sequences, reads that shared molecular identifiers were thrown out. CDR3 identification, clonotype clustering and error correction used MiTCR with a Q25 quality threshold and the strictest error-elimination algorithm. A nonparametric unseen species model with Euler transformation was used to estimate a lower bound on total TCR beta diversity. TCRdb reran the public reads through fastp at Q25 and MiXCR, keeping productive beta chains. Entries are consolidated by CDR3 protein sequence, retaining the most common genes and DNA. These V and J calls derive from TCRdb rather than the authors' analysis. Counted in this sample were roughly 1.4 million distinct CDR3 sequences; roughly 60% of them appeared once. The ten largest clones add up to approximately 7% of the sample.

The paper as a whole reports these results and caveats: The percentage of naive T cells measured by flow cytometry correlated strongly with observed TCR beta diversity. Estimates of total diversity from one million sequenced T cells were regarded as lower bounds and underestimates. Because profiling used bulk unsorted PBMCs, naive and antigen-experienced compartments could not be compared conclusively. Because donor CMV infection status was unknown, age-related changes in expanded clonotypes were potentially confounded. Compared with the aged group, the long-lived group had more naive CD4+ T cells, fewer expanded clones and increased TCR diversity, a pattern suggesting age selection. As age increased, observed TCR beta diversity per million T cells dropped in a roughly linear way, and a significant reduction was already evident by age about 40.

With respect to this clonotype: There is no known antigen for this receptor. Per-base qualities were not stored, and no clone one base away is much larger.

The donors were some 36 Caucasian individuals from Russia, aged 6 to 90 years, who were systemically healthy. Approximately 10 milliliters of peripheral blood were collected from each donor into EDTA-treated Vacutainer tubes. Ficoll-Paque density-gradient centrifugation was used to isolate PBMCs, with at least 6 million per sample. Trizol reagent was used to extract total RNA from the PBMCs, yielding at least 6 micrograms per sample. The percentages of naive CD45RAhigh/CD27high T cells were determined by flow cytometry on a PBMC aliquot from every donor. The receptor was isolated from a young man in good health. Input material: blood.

The nucleotides read TGTGCCAGCAGCTTATATGAGTGGGAGGTCCTCGCTGAAGCTTTCTTT. Its amino acids are CASSLYEWEVLAEAFF. The chain uses TRBV7-8 and TRBJ1-1; the D gene cannot be named for sure. The CDR3 covers 16 residues, taking in both the cysteine and the phenylalanine. The only DNA kept is the CDR3, 48 bases in frame from the first base. CDR1 and CDR2 are drawn from the germline V gene: SGHVS, FQNEAQ. Between the V and J ends, shortened by 2 bases and 6 bases respectively, the junction contains 19 bases.